These T cell receptor beta chains were read from a single sample in a study of blood T cell repertoires in COVID-19. TCRdb's table, derived via immunoSEQ multiplex PCR, lists solely in-frame clones and lacks some. The data contain 200,000 to 250,000 clones, approximately 78% of them singletons. Sequenced sample: peripheral blood. The receptors shown here come from a woman of 80 years or more with COVID-19, enrolled during active disease. Both conserved end residues are part of each CDR3. The D gene is left open where the match is weak. Size values are once, few and many counts, or a class for expanded clones, and some rows have none.

V	size	D	J	DNA	CDR3
TRBV7-2	-	-	TRBJ2-5	TGTGCCAGCAGCTTAGCGCGAGGAGAGACCCAGTACTTC	CASSLARGETQYF
TRBV19	-	-	TRBJ1-6	TGTGCCAGTAGTCAACAGGTTATTAATTCACCCCTCCACTTT	CASSQQVINSPLHF
TRBV4-2	-	-	TRBJ1-4	TGTGCCAGCAGGCCCGGGGGGGGCGAAAAACTGTTTTTT	CASRPGGGEKLFF
TRBV19	-	-	TRBJ2-7	TGTGCCAGTTCTTCTTCCCGGGACTTCTACGAGCAGTACTTC	CASSSSRDFYEQYF
TRBV14	-	-	TRBJ1-1	TGTGCCAGCAGCCAAGTTGCCGGGTACACTGAAGCTTTCTTT	CASSQVAGYTEAFF
TRBV3-1/TRBV3-2	-	TRBD2	TRBJ2-5	TGTGCCAGCAGCCAATGGGCGGGGGGGCAACAAGAGACCCAGTACTTC	CASSQWAGGQQETQYF
TRBV5-1	once	-	TRBJ2-1	TGCGCCAGCAGCTTGGCCGGGGGGCAGGGGGCATACAATGAGCAGTTCTTC	CASSLAGGQGAYNEQFF
TRBV7-9	-	-	TRBJ1-2	TGTGCCAGCAGCTTACGGCAGGGCTATGGCTACACCTTC	CASSLRQGYGYTF
TRBV5-1	-	-	TRBJ1-1	TGCGCCAGCAGCTTTCTGTCAGGGTTGAGCACTGAAGCTTTCTTT	CASSFLSGLSTEAFF
TRBV5-1	-	-	TRBJ1-3	TGCGCCAGCAGCTTGGGGCAGGGTGGAAACACCATATATTTT	CASSLGQGGNTIYF
TRBV30	-	-	TRBJ2-7	TGTGCCTGGAGTAATACAGGGCCGCCCCAGTACTTC	CAWSNTGPPQYF
TRBV2	few	TRBD1	TRBJ2-2	TGTGCCAGCAGTGAACCGGGACAGGGGGCCGGGGAGCTGTTTTTT	CASSEPGQGAGELFF
TRBV4-3	once	TRBD1	TRBJ2-7	TGCGCCAGCAGCCCCCGGGACAGGGGAGCCTACGAGCAGTACTTC	CASSPRDRGAYEQYF
TRBV19	once	-	TRBJ1-4	TGTGCCAGTAGTATGCGTACAGGAGTTCCGCGGACTAATGAAAAACTGTTTTTT	CASSMRTGVPRTNEKLFF
TRBV3-1/TRBV3-2	-	TRBD1	TRBJ1-2	TGTGCCAGCAGCCATTCCAGGGGGCAAACTAACTATGGCTACACCTTC	CASSHSRGQTNYGYTF
TRBV7-2	-	TRBD1	TRBJ2-7	TGTGCCAGCAGCTTGGACAGGGGGGCCAGCGAGCAGTACTTC	CASSLDRGASEQYF
TRBV6-6	-	-	TRBJ2-7	TGTGCCAGCAGTTCGGACAGCTCCTACGAGCAGTACTTC	CASSSDSSYEQYF
TRBV29-1	-	TRBD1	TRBJ2-5	TGCAGCTCGAGGACAGGAGGAGAGACCCAGTACTTC	CSSRTGGETQYF
TRBV5-1	-	-	TRBJ2-2	TGCGCCAGCAGCCCCTATGGAGGGGATGCCGGGGAGCTGTTTTTT	CASSPYGGDAGELFF
TRBV24-1	many	-	TRBJ1-5	TGTGCCGCCGGCCCCGGGTCTGGCAATCAGCCCCAGCATTTT	CAAGPGSGNQPQHF
TRBV5-1	few	TRBD1	TRBJ1-1	TGCGCCAGCAGATTACAGGGGTCTTCCACTGAAGCTTTCTTT	CASRLQGSSTEAFF
TRBV2	-	TRBD2	TRBJ2-7	TGTGCCAGCAACACTCTAGCGGGGATCTACGAGCAGTACTTC	CASNTLAGIYEQYF
TRBV5-6	-	TRBD2	TRBJ2-1	TGTGCCAGCAGTTCCCTCCGGGGGGGCCAGGTTTACAATGAGCAGTTCTTC	CASSSLRGGQVYNEQFF
TRBV11-2	-	-	TRBJ1-3	TGTGCCAGCAGTCCAGGGTTTTCTGGAAACACCATATATTTT	CASSPGFSGNTIYF
TRBV7-9	-	-	TRBJ1-1	TGTGCCAGCAGGGCAGGGGCGATCACTGAAGCTTTCTTT	CASRAGAITEAFF
TRBV27	-	-	TRBJ1-6	TGTGCCAGCAGCTCATGGCAGAACAGAAATTCACCCCTCCACTTT	CASSSWQNRNSPLHF
TRBV7-8	-	-	TRBJ1-5	TGTGCCAGCAGCTTAGCGAAAGGAGCTCCATATAGCAATCAGCCCCAGCATTTT	CASSLAKGAPYSNQPQHF
TRBV30	-	-	TRBJ2-7	TGTGCCTGTGGTGAGTCCACCTCCTACGAGCAGTACTTC	CACGESTSYEQYF
TRBV4-2	-	TRBD2	TRBJ2-1	TGTGCCAGCAGCCAAGTCGGCGGGGGTCCCTACAATGAGCAGTTCTTC	CASSQVGGGPYNEQFF
TRBV7-9	-	-	TRBJ1-1	TGTGCCAGCAGCTTATCTCAGATCAGTGAAGCTTTCTTT	CASSLSQISEAFF
TRBV18	-	TRBD1	TRBJ2-3	TGTGCCAGCTCACCAAGGGACAGGGTTATAGATACGCAGTATTTT	CASSPRDRVIDTQYF
TRBV2	-	-	TRBJ1-1	TGTGCCAGCAGTGAAGCTGGTCTAGTAGCTTTCTTT	CASSEAGLVAFF
TRBV19	-	TRBD1	TRBJ2-1	TGTGCCAGTAGTATACCTTCCGGGACAGGGAGACTTGAGCAGTTCTTC	CASSIPSGTGRLEQFF
TRBV7-9	-	TRBD1	TRBJ2-4	TGTGCCAGCAGCCGGTCTCGGACAGGGGGAAACATTCAGTACTTC	CASSRSRTGGNIQYF